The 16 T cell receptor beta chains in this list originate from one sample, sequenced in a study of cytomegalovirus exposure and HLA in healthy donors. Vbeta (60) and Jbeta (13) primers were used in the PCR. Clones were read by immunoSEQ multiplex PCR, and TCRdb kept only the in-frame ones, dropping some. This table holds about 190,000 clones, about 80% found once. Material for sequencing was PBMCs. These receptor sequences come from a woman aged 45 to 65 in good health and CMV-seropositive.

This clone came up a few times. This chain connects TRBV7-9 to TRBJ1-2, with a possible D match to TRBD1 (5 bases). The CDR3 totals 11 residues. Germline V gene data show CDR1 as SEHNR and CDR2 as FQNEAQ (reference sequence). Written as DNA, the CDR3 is TGTGCTCCCGGGGGTCTATATGGCTACACCTTC. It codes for CAPGGLYGYTF. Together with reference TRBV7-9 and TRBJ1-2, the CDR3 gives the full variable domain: DTGVSQNPRHKITKRGQNVTFRCDPISEHNRLYWYRQTLGQGPEFLTYFQNEAQLEKSRLLSDRFSAERPKGSFSTLEIQRTEQGDSAMYLCAPGGLYGYTFGSGTRLTVV.

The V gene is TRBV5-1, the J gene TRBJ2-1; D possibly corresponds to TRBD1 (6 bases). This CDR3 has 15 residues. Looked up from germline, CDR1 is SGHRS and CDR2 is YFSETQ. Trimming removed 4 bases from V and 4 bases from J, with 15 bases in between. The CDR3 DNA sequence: TGCGCCAGCAGCCCTACAGGGAATTCGTACAATGAGCAGTTCTTC. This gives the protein CASSPTGNSYNEQFF.

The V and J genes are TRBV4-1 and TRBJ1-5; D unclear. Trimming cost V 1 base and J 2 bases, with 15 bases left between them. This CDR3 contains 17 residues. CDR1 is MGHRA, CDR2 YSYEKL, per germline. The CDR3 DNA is TGCGCCAGCAGCCAAGTCGGTACTCGGGAGGGCAATCAGCCCCAGCATTTT. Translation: CASSQVGTREGNQPQHF.

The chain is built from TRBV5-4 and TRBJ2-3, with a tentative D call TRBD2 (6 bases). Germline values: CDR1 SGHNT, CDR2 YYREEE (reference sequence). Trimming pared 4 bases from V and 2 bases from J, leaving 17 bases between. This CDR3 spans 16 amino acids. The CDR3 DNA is TGTGCCAGCAGCCAAGGTCTAACGGGGGTCACAGATACGCAGTATTTT. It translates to CASSQGLTGVTDTQYF. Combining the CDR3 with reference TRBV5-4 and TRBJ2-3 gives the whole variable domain ETGVTQSPTHLIKTRGQQVTLRCSSQSGHNTVSWYQQALGQGPQFIFQYYREEENGRGNFPPRFSGLQFPNYSSELNVNALELDDSALYLCASSQGLTGVTDTQYFGPGTRLTVL.

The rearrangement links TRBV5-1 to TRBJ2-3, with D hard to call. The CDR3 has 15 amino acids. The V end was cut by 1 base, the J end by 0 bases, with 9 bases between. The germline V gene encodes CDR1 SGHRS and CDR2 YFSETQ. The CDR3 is CASSLTQFSTDTQYF. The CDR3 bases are TGCGCCAGCAGCTTGACACAGTTTAGCACAGATACGCAGTATTTT.

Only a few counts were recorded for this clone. In DNA, the CDR3 is TGCAGCGTTGAAGAGCCTAACGCGGTTGACAATGAGCAGTTCTTC. Translated, it gives CSVEEPNAVDNEQFF. The chain employs TRBV29-1 and TRBJ2-1; no firm D call. This CDR3 comprises 15 residues. The germline CDR1 and CDR2 sequences are SQVTM and ANQGSEA. V was cut by 0 bases and J by 5 bases, with 14 bases left in between.

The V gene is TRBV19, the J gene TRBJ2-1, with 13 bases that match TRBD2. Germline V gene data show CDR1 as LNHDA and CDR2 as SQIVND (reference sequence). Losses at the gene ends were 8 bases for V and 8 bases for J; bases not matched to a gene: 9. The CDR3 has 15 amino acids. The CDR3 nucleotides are TGTGCCAGTCGAGGACTAGCGGGGGTGGCTGATGAGCAGTTCTTC. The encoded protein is CASRGLAGVADEQFF.

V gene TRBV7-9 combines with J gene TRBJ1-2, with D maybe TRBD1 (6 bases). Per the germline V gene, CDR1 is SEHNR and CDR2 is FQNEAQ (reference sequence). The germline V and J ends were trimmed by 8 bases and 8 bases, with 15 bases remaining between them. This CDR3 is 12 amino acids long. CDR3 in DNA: TGTGCCAGCCGCGGGGGGCCGGGGGGCTACACCTTC. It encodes CASRGGPGGYTF. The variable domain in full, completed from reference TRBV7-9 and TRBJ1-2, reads DTGVSQNPRHKITKRGQNVTFRCDPISEHNRLYWYRQTLGQGPEFLTYFQNEAQLEKSRLLSDRFSAERPKGSFSTLEIQRTEQGDSAMYLCASRGGPGGYTFGSGTRLTVV.

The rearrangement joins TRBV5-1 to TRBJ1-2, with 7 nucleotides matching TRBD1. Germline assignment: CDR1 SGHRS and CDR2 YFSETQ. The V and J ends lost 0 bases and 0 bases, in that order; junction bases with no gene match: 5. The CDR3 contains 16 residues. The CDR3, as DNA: TGCGCCAGCAGCTTGGATAGGGGGCCTCCTAACTATGGCTACACCTTC. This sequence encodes CASSLDRGPPNYGYTF.

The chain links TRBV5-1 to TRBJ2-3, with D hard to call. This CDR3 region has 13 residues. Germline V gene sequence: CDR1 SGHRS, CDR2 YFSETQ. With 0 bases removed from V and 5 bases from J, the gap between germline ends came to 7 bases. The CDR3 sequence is CASSLDPRDTQYF. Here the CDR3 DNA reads TGCGCCAGCAGCTTGGACCCGCGAGATACGCAGTATTTT. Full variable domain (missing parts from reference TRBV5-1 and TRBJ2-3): KAGVTQTPRYLIKTRGQQVTLSCSPISGHRSVSWYQQTPGQGLQFLFEYFSETQRNKGNFPGRFSGRQFSNSRSEMNVSTLELGDSALYLCASSLDPRDTQYFGPGTRLTVL.

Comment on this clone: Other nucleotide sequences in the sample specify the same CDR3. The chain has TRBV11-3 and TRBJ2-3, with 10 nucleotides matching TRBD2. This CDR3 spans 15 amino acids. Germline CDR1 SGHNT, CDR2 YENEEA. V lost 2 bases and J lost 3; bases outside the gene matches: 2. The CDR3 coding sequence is TGTGCCAGCAGCTTAATAGCGGGGGGAACAGATACGCAGTATTTT. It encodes CASSLIAGGTDTQYF.

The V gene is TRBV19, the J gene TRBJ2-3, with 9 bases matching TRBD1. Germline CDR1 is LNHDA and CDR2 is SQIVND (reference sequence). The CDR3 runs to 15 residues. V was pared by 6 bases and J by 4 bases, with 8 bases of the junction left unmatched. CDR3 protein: CASSPTGQGSDTQYF. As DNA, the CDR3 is TGTGCCAGTAGCCCAACGGGACAGGGATCAGATACGCAGTATTTT.

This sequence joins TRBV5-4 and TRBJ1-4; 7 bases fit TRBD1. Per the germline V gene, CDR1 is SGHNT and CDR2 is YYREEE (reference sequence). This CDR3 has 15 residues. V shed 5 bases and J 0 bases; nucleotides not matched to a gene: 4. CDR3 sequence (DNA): TGTGCCAGCAGTCCCGACAGGGCAACTAATGAAAAACTGTTTTTT. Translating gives CASSPDRATNEKLFF.

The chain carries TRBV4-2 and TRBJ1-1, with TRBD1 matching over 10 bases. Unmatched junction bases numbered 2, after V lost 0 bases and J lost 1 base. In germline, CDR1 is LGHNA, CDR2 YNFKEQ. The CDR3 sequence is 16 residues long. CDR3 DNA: TGTGCCAGCAGCCAAGATCGGGACAGGGGGAACACTGAAGCTTTCTTT. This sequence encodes CASSQDRDRGNTEAFF.

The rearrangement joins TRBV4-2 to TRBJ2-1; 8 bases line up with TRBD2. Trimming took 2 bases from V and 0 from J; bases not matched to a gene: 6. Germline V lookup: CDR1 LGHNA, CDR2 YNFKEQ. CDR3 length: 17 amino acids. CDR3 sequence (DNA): TGTGCCAGCAGCCAAATGAGCGGGGGAAACTCCTACAATGAGCAGTTCTTC. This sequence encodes CASSQMSGGNSYNEQFF.

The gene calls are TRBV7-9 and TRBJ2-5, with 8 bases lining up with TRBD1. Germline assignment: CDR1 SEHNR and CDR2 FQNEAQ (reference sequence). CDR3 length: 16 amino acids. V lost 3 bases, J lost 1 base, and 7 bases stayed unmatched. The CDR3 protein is CASSLGDRGLQETQYF. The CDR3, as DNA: TGTGCCAGCAGCTTGGGTGACAGGGGTCTCCAAGAGACCCAGTACTTC. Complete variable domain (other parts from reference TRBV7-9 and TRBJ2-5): DTGVSQNPRHKITKRGQNVTFRCDPISEHNRLYWYRQTLGQGPEFLTYFQNEAQLEKSRLLSDRFSAERPKGSFSTLEIQRTEQGDSAMYLCASSLGDRGLQETQYFGPGTRLLVL.